This T cell receptor (beta chain) stems from a study of neurological immune-mediated disorders. Regarding the study as a whole: The multiple sclerosis repertoire cluster was associated with no clinical or MRI feature. Phylogenetic grouping placed 18 of 34 multiple sclerosis patients' repertoires in one related-CDR3 cluster, a possible signature.

5'RACE with 10-nucleotide random UMIs produced the cDNA. MiXCR was run by TCRdb on the 5' RACE reads, yielding one entry per CDR3 protein. In the table there are around 28,000 distinct CDR3 sequences, more than 2% of which are singletons. This CDR3 region has 15 residues. The V gene's germline CDR1 is SGDLS and CDR2 YYNGEE. V was clipped by 0 bases and J by 2 bases, with 12 bases between them. Unsorted libraries were prepared from 2 million PBMCs held at -80 C. This clonotype appeared many times. The antigen is undetermined. The source is a woman in her 50s with multiple sclerosis. The chain employs TRBV9 and TRBJ2-7; D not resolved. Sequencing input: PBMCs. CDR3 residues: CASSVVPDPTYEQYF. CDR3 DNA: TGTGCCAGCAGCGTAGTTCCCGACCCTACCTACGAGCAGTACTTC.